This T cell receptor beta chain emerged from a study of blood T cell repertoires in COVID-19. TCRdb's copy holds only in-frame clones and misses some; the assay was immunoSEQ multiplex PCR. The profile shows some 120,000 clones, approximately 80% of them singletons. The TCR was taken from a human donor in a cohort sampled during active COVID-19. The sequencing sample was made of peripheral blood.

CDR3 residues: CSVERPDPLVNEQFF. In DNA, the CDR3 is TGCAGCGTCGAGCGGCCCGACCCCTTGGTCAATGAGCAGTTCTTC. The chain combines TRBV29-1 with TRBJ2-1, with D possibly TRBD2 on 5 matching bases. Between the trimmed V and J ends, which lost 6 bases and 6 bases, there was a span of 21 bases. The length of the CDR3 is 15 residues. The germline CDR1 and CDR2 sequences are SQVTM and ANQGSEA.